This T cell receptor beta chain was recorded in a study of vaccination effects on CD4 cells after COVID-19. At the level of the study: After the second dose, samples were taken at median day 72.

Prior to sequencing, the ViraFEST assay stimulated PBMC with viral peptide pools, which expanded the antigen-specific CD4+ T cells. Culture proceeded for 10 days, and CD4+ T cells were then isolated. Each participant received a vaccine that was either BNT162b2 or mRNA-1273, given as two doses. Germline V gene lookup returns CDR1 SNHLY and CDR2 FYNNEI. This CDR3 has 13 amino acids. The trim removed 6 bases at V and 6 bases at J, leaving 3 bases unmatched. This clone has only a few counts. Its antigen is unidentified. Sequencing used immunoSEQ multiplex PCR; TCRdb keeps in-frame clones, though not all of them. This table holds tens of thousands of clones, around 70% found once.

The gene calls are TRBV2 and TRBJ1-5; 9 bases agree with TRBD1. The receptor comes from a human donor who received a COVID-19 vaccine. The material sequenced was CD4+ T cells from PBMCs cultured with HCoV-OC43 spike peptides, taken after COVID-19 vaccination. Subset reported: HCoV-OC43 spike overlapping peptide pool stimulation. CDR3 nucleotides: TGTGCCAGCAGAGGACAGGGGAGTCAGCCCCAGCATTTT. Translating it yields CASRGQGSQPQHF.